A selection of T cell receptor beta chains follows, all from one sample in a study of cytomegalovirus exposure and HLA in healthy donors. Some clones are missing from TCRdb's copy, which holds only in-frame ones; the method was immunoSEQ multiplex PCR. The sample has about 160,000 clones; 65% to 80% are singletons. Input material: PBMCs. The receptors originated from a woman in her 40s in good health and CMV-seropositive. The CDR3 runs from the conserved cysteine through the conserved F or W. A D gene is named only where the DNA matches it firmly. Size values are once, few and many counts, or a class for expanded clones, and some rows have none.

d_call: TRBD2; clone_size: once; v_call: TRBV5-1; j_call: TRBJ2-5; cdr3_aa: CASSQTSGQETQYF; cdr3_nt: TGCGCCAGCAGCCAAACTAGCGGGCAAGAGACCCAGTACTTC
d_call: .; clone_size: .; v_call: TRBV20-1; j_call: TRBJ2-1; cdr3_aa: CSAVWFAESLF; cdr3_nt: TGCAGTGCTGTTTGGTTCGCGGAGTCACTCTTC
d_call: .; clone_size: .; v_call: TRBV6-1; j_call: TRBJ2-4; cdr3_aa: CASSDPGVAKNIQYF; cdr3_nt: TGTGCCAGCAGTGACCCCGGGGTAGCCAAAAACATTCAGTACTTC
d_call: .; clone_size: once; v_call: TRBV6-1; j_call: TRBJ1-6; cdr3_aa: CASSEASSLFSSYNSPLHF; cdr3_nt: TGTGCCAGCAGTGAAGCTAGCAGTCTGTTCAGCTCCTATAATTCACCCCTCCACTTT
d_call: TRBD1; clone_size: .; v_call: TRBV4-2; j_call: TRBJ1-1; cdr3_aa: CASAPLRGRGGAEAFF; cdr3_nt: TGTGCCAGCGCCCCCTTGAGGGGGCGCGGTGGGGCTGAAGCTTTCTTT
d_call: TRBD2; clone_size: .; v_call: TRBV5-4; j_call: TRBJ2-3; cdr3_aa: CASSSGLAPDTQYF; cdr3_nt: TGTGCCAGCAGCTCGGGACTAGCTCCAGATACGCAGTATTTT
d_call: .; clone_size: once; v_call: TRBV30; j_call: TRBJ1-2; cdr3_aa: CAWSVPRLLSNYGYTF; cdr3_nt: TGTGCCTGGAGTGTACCTCGGTTGCTTTCTAACTATGGCTACACCTTC
d_call: TRBD2; clone_size: .; v_call: TRBV2; j_call: TRBJ2-3; cdr3_aa: CASTRLGLAGGTSTDTQYF; cdr3_nt: TGTGCCAGCACCCGGTTAGGACTAGCGGGGGGGACTAGCACAGATACGCAGTATTTT
d_call: .; clone_size: .; v_call: TRBV2; j_call: TRBJ1-2; cdr3_aa: CASKRGTEYGYTF; cdr3_nt: TGTGCCAGCAAAAGGGGCACCGAGTATGGCTACACCTTC
d_call: TRBD1; clone_size: .; v_call: TRBV6-5; j_call: TRBJ2-1; cdr3_aa: CASSYGTGRYNEQFF; cdr3_nt: TGTGCCAGCAGTTACGGGACAGGGAGATACAATGAGCAGTTCTTC
d_call: .; clone_size: once; v_call: TRBV27; j_call: TRBJ2-4; cdr3_aa: CASSNLPGPAKNSQYF; cdr3_nt: TGTGCCAGCAGTAATCTACCCGGCCCCGCCAAAAACAGTCAGTACTTC
d_call: .; clone_size: few; v_call: TRBV25-1; j_call: TRBJ2-7; cdr3_aa: CASSEGLEQYF; cdr3_nt: TGTGCCAGCAGTGAAGGCCTCGAGCAGTACTTC
d_call: .; clone_size: .; v_call: TRBV7-6; j_call: TRBJ2-7; cdr3_aa: CASSLLGRNYEQYF; cdr3_nt: TGTGCCAGCAGCCTACTGGGCAGGAACTACGAGCAGTACTTC
d_call: TRBD1; clone_size: few; v_call: TRBV5-1; j_call: TRBJ1-1; cdr3_aa: CASSLSNWWDRENTEAFF; cdr3_nt: TGCGCCAGCAGCTTGAGTAACTGGTGGGACAGGGAGAACACTGAAGCTTTCTTT
d_call: TRBD1; clone_size: .; v_call: TRBV18; j_call: TRBJ2-1; cdr3_aa: CASSPGQGPGGEQFF; cdr3_nt: TGTGCCAGCTCACCCGGACAGGGTCCTGGGGGGGAGCAGTTCTTC
d_call: TRBD1; clone_size: .; v_call: TRBV7-8; j_call: TRBJ1-1; cdr3_aa: CASSGYRGQNTEAFF; cdr3_nt: TGTGCCAGCAGCGGCTACAGGGGGCAGAACACTGAAGCTTTCTTT
d_call: TRBD1; clone_size: .; v_call: TRBV28; j_call: TRBJ1-2; cdr3_aa: CASSDLRTGADGYTF; cdr3_nt: TGTGCCAGCAGTGATCTCCGGACAGGGGCGGATGGCTACACCTTC
d_call: .; clone_size: .; v_call: TRBV30; j_call: TRBJ1-3; cdr3_aa: CAWSVPHDPGRRNTIYF; cdr3_nt: TGTGCCTGGAGTGTACCCCATGACCCTGGGCGTAGAAACACCATATATTTT
d_call: .; clone_size: .; v_call: TRBV4-2; j_call: TRBJ1-4; cdr3_aa: CASNTGLGAHEKLFF; cdr3_nt: TGTGCCAGCAACACAGGGCTGGGGGCGCATGAAAAACTGTTTTTT
d_call: TRBD2; clone_size: .; v_call: TRBV6-1; j_call: TRBJ2-3; cdr3_aa: CASTGGTTYRDTQYF; cdr3_nt: TGTGCCAGCACCGGCGGGACTACCTACAGAGATACGCAGTATTTT
d_call: TRBD1; clone_size: few; v_call: TRBV28; j_call: TRBJ1-2; cdr3_aa: CASILRGDYYGYTF; cdr3_nt: TGTGCCAGCATTCTCAGGGGGGACTACTATGGCTACACCTTC
d_call: .; clone_size: .; v_call: TRBV6-5; j_call: TRBJ1-2; cdr3_aa: CASSYLPEIYGYTF; cdr3_nt: TGTGCCAGCAGTTACTTGCCAGAAATCTATGGCTACACCTTC
d_call: .; clone_size: .; v_call: TRBV30; j_call: TRBJ1-1; cdr3_aa: CAWTLGGRLTEAFF; cdr3_nt: TGTGCCTGGACCCTAGGGGGTAGGCTCACTGAAGCTTTCTTT
d_call: .; clone_size: .; v_call: TRBV5-6; j_call: TRBJ2-7; cdr3_aa: CASTRSRGYEQYF; cdr3_nt: TGTGCCAGCACCAGGAGTAGGGGCTACGAGCAGTACTTC
d_call: .; clone_size: once; v_call: TRBV7-8; j_call: TRBJ2-1; cdr3_aa: CASSPYWSYNEQFF; cdr3_nt: TGTGCCAGCAGCCCCTACTGGTCCTACAATGAGCAGTTCTTC
d_call: .; clone_size: .; v_call: TRBV7-7; j_call: TRBJ2-5; cdr3_aa: CASSSSPGGLNQETQYF; cdr3_nt: TGTGCTAGCAGCTCAAGCCCCGGCGGGCTTAACCAAGAGACCCAGTACTTC
d_call: TRBD1; clone_size: few; v_call: TRBV30; j_call: TRBJ2-1; cdr3_aa: CAFWSGTGANEQFF; cdr3_nt: TGTGCCTTCTGGAGCGGGACAGGGGCGAATGAGCAGTTCTTC
d_call: TRBD1; clone_size: .; v_call: TRBV9; j_call: TRBJ1-1; cdr3_aa: CASSTGDKVSEAFF; cdr3_nt: TGTGCCAGCAGCACAGGGGACAAGGTTTCGGAAGCTTTCTTT
d_call: TRBD1; clone_size: .; v_call: TRBV19; j_call: TRBJ1-2; cdr3_aa: CASSRRDRGSNYGYTF; cdr3_nt: TGTGCCAGTAGCCGCCGGGACAGGGGTTCTAACTATGGCTACACCTTC
d_call: .; clone_size: .; v_call: TRBV6-6; j_call: TRBJ1-1; cdr3_aa: CASSYAGGNTEAFF; cdr3_nt: TGTGCCAGCAGTTACGCTGGAGGGAACACTGAAGCTTTCTTT
d_call: .; clone_size: .; v_call: TRBV7-8; j_call: TRBJ1-1; cdr3_aa: CASSPREGNTEAFF; cdr3_nt: TGTGCCAGCAGCCCGCGGGAGGGGAACACTGAAGCTTTCTTT
d_call: TRBD1; clone_size: few; v_call: TRBV7-8; j_call: TRBJ1-1; cdr3_aa: CASSVAGTGNTEAFF; cdr3_nt: TGTGCCAGCAGCGTCGCCGGGACAGGGAACACTGAAGCTTTCTTT
d_call: TRBD1; clone_size: .; v_call: TRBV28; j_call: TRBJ2-5; cdr3_aa: CASSYNGQGQREQYF; cdr3_nt: TGTGCCAGCTCCTATAACGGACAGGGCCAAAGGGAGCAGTACTTC
d_call: .; clone_size: .; v_call: TRBV9; j_call: TRBJ2-7; cdr3_aa: CASSVATGAYEQYF; cdr3_nt: TGTGCCAGCAGCGTAGCTACAGGTGCCTACGAGCAGTACTTC
d_call: .; clone_size: .; v_call: TRBV4-3; j_call: TRBJ2-7; cdr3_aa: CASSQQTGGGYEQYF; cdr3_nt: TGCGCCAGCAGCCAACAAACAGGGGGGGGCTACGAGCAGTACTTC
d_call: TRBD2; clone_size: .; v_call: TRBV7-9; j_call: TRBJ2-7; cdr3_aa: CSSSLEGLAYEQYF; cdr3_nt: TGTTCCAGCAGCTTAGAGGGACTAGCCTACGAGCAGTACTTC
d_call: .; clone_size: .; v_call: TRBV13; j_call: TRBJ2-1; cdr3_aa: CASALEGANHNEQFF; cdr3_nt: TGTGCCAGCGCCCTGGAGGGGGCCAATCACAATGAGCAGTTCTTC
d_call: .; clone_size: once; v_call: TRBV7-2; j_call: TRBJ2-3; cdr3_aa: CASSPNKDSALRTDTQYF; cdr3_nt: TGTGCCAGCAGCCCGAACAAAGATAGCGCGCTCCGCACAGATACGCAGTATTTT
d_call: .; clone_size: .; v_call: TRBV4-3; j_call: TRBJ2-3; cdr3_aa: CASSQVLGDGSTQYF; cdr3_nt: TGCGCCAGCAGCCAAGTCCTCGGAGACGGATCTACGCAGTATTTT
d_call: TRBD2; clone_size: .; v_call: TRBV7-8; j_call: TRBJ2-2; cdr3_aa: CASTTRTGGTGELFF; cdr3_nt: TGTGCCAGCACAACCCGTACGGGGGGGACCGGGGAGCTGTTTTTT
d_call: .; clone_size: .; v_call: TRBV7-9; j_call: TRBJ2-7; cdr3_aa: CASSSPSSGDTVSYEQYF; cdr3_nt: TGTGCCAGCAGCTCGCCGAGCTCCGGGGACACCGTCTCCTACGAGCAGTACTTC
d_call: .; clone_size: .; v_call: TRBV7-9; j_call: TRBJ2-5; cdr3_aa: CASSLAGGQETQYF; cdr3_nt: TGTGCCAGCAGCTTAGCGGGGGGCCAAGAGACCCAGTACTTC
d_call: .; clone_size: .; v_call: TRBV28; j_call: TRBJ1-1; cdr3_aa: CASSFQGPNTEAFF; cdr3_nt: TGTGCCAGCAGTTTTCAGGGTCCTAACACTGAAGCTTTCTTT
d_call: TRBD1; clone_size: once; v_call: TRBV19; j_call: TRBJ2-7; cdr3_aa: CASSPGTGIRTYEQYF; cdr3_nt: TGTGCCAGCAGTCCCGGGACAGGGATCCGGACCTACGAGCAGTACTTC
d_call: TRBD2; clone_size: .; v_call: TRBV4-2; j_call: TRBJ2-3; cdr3_aa: CASSQEARTRGFGTDTQYF; cdr3_nt: TGTGCCAGCAGCCAAGAGGCGAGGACTAGGGGTTTCGGCACAGATACGCAGTATTTT
d_call: .; clone_size: .; v_call: TRBV6-1; j_call: TRBJ1-2; cdr3_aa: CASSASGKGGYTF; cdr3_nt: TGTGCCAGCAGCGCCTCAGGGAAAGGCGGCTACACCTTC
d_call: TRBD1; clone_size: .; v_call: TRBV18; j_call: TRBJ2-7; cdr3_aa: CASTRDRAYEQYF; cdr3_nt: TGTGCCAGTACCCGGGACAGAGCCTACGAGCAGTACTTC
d_call: .; clone_size: .; v_call: TRBV5-1; j_call: TRBJ1-1; cdr3_aa: CASSLEEGSFTEAFF; cdr3_nt: TGCGCCAGCAGCTTGGAGGAGGGAAGTTTTACTGAAGCTTTCTTT
d_call: TRBD1; clone_size: .; v_call: TRBV19; j_call: TRBJ1-2; cdr3_aa: CASSNRDRAGYTF; cdr3_nt: TGTGCCAGTAGTAACCGGGACAGGGCTGGCTACACCTTC
d_call: .; clone_size: once; v_call: TRBV29-1; j_call: TRBJ2-5; cdr3_aa: CSVEDPRTIVQETQYF; cdr3_nt: TGCAGCGTTGAAGATCCAAGGACTATCGTCCAAGAGACCCAGTACTTC
d_call: TRBD1; clone_size: once; v_call: TRBV11-2; j_call: TRBJ2-7; cdr3_aa: CASSLGQGPYEQYF; cdr3_nt: TGTGCCAGCAGTTTGGGACAGGGACCCTACGAGCAGTACTTC
d_call: .; clone_size: .; v_call: TRBV5-1; j_call: TRBJ1-4; cdr3_aa: CASSSAGPATNEKLFF; cdr3_nt: TGCGCCAGCAGCTCTGCAGGCCCTGCAACTAATGAAAAACTGTTTTTT
d_call: .; clone_size: .; v_call: TRBV18; j_call: TRBJ2-5; cdr3_aa: CASSPYGETQYF; cdr3_nt: TGTGCCAGCTCTCCATACGGGGAGACCCAGTACTTC
d_call: .; clone_size: .; v_call: TRBV7-2; j_call: TRBJ2-7; cdr3_aa: CASSRGRGSEQYF; cdr3_nt: TGTGCCAGCAGCCGGGGTCGGGGGTCCGAGCAGTACTTC
d_call: TRBD1; clone_size: .; v_call: TRBV5-4; j_call: TRBJ2-7; cdr3_aa: CASSSRQGSTPGREQYF; cdr3_nt: TGTGCCAGCAGCTCCAGACAGGGCAGTACTCCTGGGCGGGAGCAGTACTTC
d_call: TRBD1; clone_size: .; v_call: TRBV7-2; j_call: TRBJ1-6; cdr3_aa: CASSLERGLANSPLHF; cdr3_nt: TGTGCCAGCAGCTTAGAAAGGGGGCTAGCCAATTCACCCCTCCACTTT
d_call: .; clone_size: few; v_call: TRBV29-1; j_call: TRBJ1-2; cdr3_aa: CSVASQGALITF; cdr3_nt: TGCAGCGTCGCGTCTCAGGGCGCGTTGATCACCTTC
d_call: .; clone_size: .; v_call: TRBV6-5; j_call: TRBJ1-4; cdr3_aa: CASSYSWAETEKLFF; cdr3_nt: TGTGCCAGCAGTTACTCTTGGGCAGAGACTGAAAAACTGTTTTTT
d_call: TRBD2; clone_size: .; v_call: TRBV5-1; j_call: TRBJ2-2; cdr3_aa: CASSSREGDTGELFF; cdr3_nt: TGCGCCAGCAGCTCCAGGGAGGGCGACACCGGGGAGCTGTTTTTT